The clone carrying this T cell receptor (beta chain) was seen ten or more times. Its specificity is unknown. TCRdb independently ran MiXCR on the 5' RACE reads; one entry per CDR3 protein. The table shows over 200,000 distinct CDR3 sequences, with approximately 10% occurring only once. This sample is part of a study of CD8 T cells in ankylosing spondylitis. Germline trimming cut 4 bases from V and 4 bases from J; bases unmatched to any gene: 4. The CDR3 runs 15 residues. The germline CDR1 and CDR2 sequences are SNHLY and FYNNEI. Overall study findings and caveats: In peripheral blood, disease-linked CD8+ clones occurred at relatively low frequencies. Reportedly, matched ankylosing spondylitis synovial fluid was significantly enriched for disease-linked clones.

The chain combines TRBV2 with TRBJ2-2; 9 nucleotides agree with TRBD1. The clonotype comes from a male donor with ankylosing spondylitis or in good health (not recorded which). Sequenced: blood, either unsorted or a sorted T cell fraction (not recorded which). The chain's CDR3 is CASSGGTGTTGELFF. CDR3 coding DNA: TGTGCCAGCAGTGGTGGGACAGGGACCACCGGGGAGCTGTTTTTT.